This is a list of T cell receptor beta chains from one sample in a study of T cell repertoires in cytomegalovirus infection. No antigen has been identified for these receptors. TCRdb used MiXCR to reprocess the reads, holding one entry per CDR3 protein. The table has around 77,000 distinct CDR3 sequences, roughly 20% seen once. The material was CD8+ T cells from cultured PBMCs, obtained from culture after CMV antigen stimulation. Receptors were obtained from a human donor in good health (CMV status not recorded). Some clones in this sample may be carry-over from other donors' samples. Each CDR3 is given with its conserved first and last residue. The order of the fields is D gene, J gene, V gene, clone size, CDR3 protein, CDR3 DNA. The D gene is left open where the match is weak. Clone size is given for some rows only: seen once, a few or many times, or a class if the clone is expanded.

d_gene: TRBD2
j_gene: TRBJ2-3
v_gene: TRBV12-3/TRBV12-4
abundance: NA
CDR3aa: CASSPTRLLAGPSDTQYF
CDR3nt: TGTGCCAGCAGTCCAACTAGATTACTAGCGGGGCCCTCAGATACGCAGTATTTT

d_gene: NA
j_gene: TRBJ2-5
v_gene: TRBV20-1
abundance: NA
CDR3aa: CSAIRADHGTQYF
CDR3nt: TGCAGTGCCATCCGAGCCGACCACGGGACCCAGTACTTC

d_gene: TRBD1
j_gene: TRBJ1-6
v_gene: TRBV27
abundance: NA
CDR3aa: CASSIRDRGNSPLHF
CDR3nt: TGTGCCAGCAGCATACGGGACAGAGGAAATTCACCCCTCCACTTT

d_gene: TRBD1
j_gene: TRBJ2-4
v_gene: TRBV7-2
abundance: few
CDR3aa: CASSLGRTGLAKNIQYF
CDR3nt: TGTGCCAGCAGCTTAGGCCGGACAGGGTTGGCCAAAAACATTCAGTACTTC

d_gene: TRBD1
j_gene: TRBJ1-1
v_gene: TRBV7-6
abundance: NA
CDR3aa: CASSLRTGGIAEAFF
CDR3nt: TGTGCCAGCAGCTTAAGGACAGGGGGTATCGCTGAAGCTTTCTTT

d_gene: NA
j_gene: TRBJ1-5
v_gene: TRBV12-3/TRBV12-4
abundance: few
CDR3aa: CASSLGGISNQPQHF
CDR3nt: TGTGCCAGCAGTTTGGGTGGGATTAGCAATCAGCCCCAGCATTTT

d_gene: NA
j_gene: TRBJ1-2
v_gene: TRBV12-3/TRBV12-4
abundance: NA
CDR3aa: CASSLGEYGYTF
CDR3nt: TGTGCCAGCAGTTTAGGCGAATATGGCTACACCTTC

d_gene: NA
j_gene: TRBJ2-7
v_gene: TRBV12-3/TRBV12-4
abundance: few
CDR3aa: CASSFEGNEQYF
CDR3nt: TGTGCCAGCAGTTTCGAGGGGAACGAGCAGTACTTC

d_gene: NA
j_gene: TRBJ1-4
v_gene: TRBV4-1
abundance: few
CDR3aa: CASSQDKHQRREKLFF
CDR3nt: TGCGCCAGCAGCCAGGATAAGCACCAGAGGAGGGAAAAACTGTTTTTT

d_gene: NA
j_gene: TRBJ1-1
v_gene: TRBV19
abundance: once
CDR3aa: CATRVSLGGSTEAFF
CDR3nt: TGTGCCACCCGGGTGTCACTGGGGGGAAGCACTGAAGCTTTCTTT

d_gene: TRBD2
j_gene: TRBJ2-1
v_gene: TRBV4-1
abundance: few
CDR3aa: CASSQHGQNIGLAGGEQFF
CDR3nt: TGCGCCAGCAGCCAACATGGACAGAACATAGGACTAGCGGGGGGGGAGCAGTTCTTC

d_gene: TRBD1
j_gene: TRBJ1-4
v_gene: TRBV7-6
abundance: few
CDR3aa: CASSLAGQEKKLFF
CDR3nt: TGTGCCAGCAGCTTAGCGGGACAGGAGAAAAAACTGTTTTTT

d_gene: NA
j_gene: TRBJ2-7
v_gene: TRBV12-3/TRBV12-4
abundance: few
CDR3aa: CASSLPGGRVDEQYF
CDR3nt: TGTGCCAGCAGTCTGCCGGGGGGCAGGGTGGACGAGCAGTACTTC

d_gene: NA
j_gene: TRBJ2-7
v_gene: TRBV9
abundance: NA
CDR3aa: CASSVEGLRDYEQYF
CDR3nt: TGTGCCAGCAGCGTAGAGGGACTTCGGGATTACGAGCAGTACTTC

d_gene: NA
j_gene: TRBJ2-2
v_gene: TRBV5-4
abundance: few
CDR3aa: CASSNGAGELFF
CDR3nt: TGTGCCAGCAGCAATGGGGCCGGGGAGCTGTTTTTT

d_gene: NA
j_gene: TRBJ1-1
v_gene: TRBV7-8
abundance: many
CDR3aa: CASSPPGTLNTEAFF
CDR3nt: TGTGCCAGCAGCCCCCCCGGGACACTCAACACTGAAGCTTTCTTT

d_gene: NA
j_gene: TRBJ2-1
v_gene: TRBV20-1
abundance: NA
CDR3aa: CSARDLWGVGNEQFF
CDR3nt: TGCAGTGCTAGAGATTTATGGGGGGTCGGAAATGAGCAGTTCTTC

d_gene: NA
j_gene: TRBJ1-6
v_gene: TRBV28
abundance: few
CDR3aa: CASSPLPEEYSPLHF
CDR3nt: TGTGCCAGCTCCCCTCTCCCGGAGGAGTATTCACCCCTCCACTTT

d_gene: NA
j_gene: TRBJ1-1
v_gene: TRBV15
abundance: few
CDR3aa: CATSARENLNTEAFF
CDR3nt: TGTGCCACCTCCGCAAGGGAAAACCTGAACACTGAAGCTTTCTTT

d_gene: NA
j_gene: TRBJ2-7
v_gene: TRBV6-1
abundance: few
CDR3aa: CASSAVPVTYEQYF
CDR3nt: TGTGCCAGCAGTGCTGTTCCGGTTACCTACGAGCAGTACTTC

d_gene: NA
j_gene: TRBJ1-6
v_gene: TRBV28
abundance: few
CDR3aa: CGTKSGIYNSPLHF
CDR3nt: TGTGGGACGAAATCAGGCATCTATAATTCACCCCTCCACTTT

d_gene: NA
j_gene: TRBJ1-4
v_gene: TRBV7-8
abundance: few
CDR3aa: CASSLGRKEKLFF
CDR3nt: TGTGCCAGCAGCTTAGGACGGAAAGAAAAACTGTTTTTT

d_gene: NA
j_gene: TRBJ2-1
v_gene: TRBV7-2
abundance: NA
CDR3aa: CASSLRITQSSYNEQFF
CDR3nt: TGTGCCAGCAGCTTAAGGATTACACAGAGCTCCTACAATGAGCAGTTCTTC

d_gene: NA
j_gene: TRBJ1-2
v_gene: TRBV2
abundance: NA
CDR3aa: CASSEEANYGYTF
CDR3nt: TGTGCCAGCAGTGAAGAAGCTAACTATGGCTACACCTTC

d_gene: TRBD1
j_gene: TRBJ1-1
v_gene: TRBV7-9
abundance: many
CDR3aa: CASSLKRQGGNTEAFF
CDR3nt: TGTGCCAGCAGCTTAAAGAGACAGGGGGGGAACACTGAAGCTTTCTTT

d_gene: TRBD1
j_gene: TRBJ2-3
v_gene: TRBV7-8
abundance: NA
CDR3aa: CASSFRTGTADTQYF
CDR3nt: TGTGCAAGCAGCTTCCGGACAGGGACAGCAGATACGCAGTATTTT

d_gene: TRBD2
j_gene: TRBJ2-1
v_gene: TRBV27
abundance: few
CDR3aa: CASSGPGKRGFNEQFF
CDR3nt: TGTGCCAGCAGTGGTCCGGGGAAGCGGGGGTTTAATGAGCAGTTCTTC

d_gene: TRBD1
j_gene: TRBJ2-5
v_gene: TRBV11-2
abundance: few
CDR3aa: CASSLGADRVQETQYF
CDR3nt: TGTGCCAGCAGCTTAGGGGCAGACAGGGTCCAAGAGACCCAGTACTTC

d_gene: NA
j_gene: TRBJ2-1
v_gene: TRBV7-3
abundance: few
CDR3aa: CASSFYSGRGNEQFF
CDR3nt: TGTGCCAGCAGCTTTTACTCGGGTCGTGGGAATGAGCAGTTCTTC

d_gene: TRBD2
j_gene: TRBJ2-1
v_gene: TRBV4-1
abundance: NA
CDR3aa: CASSHSGSSYNEQFF
CDR3nt: TGCGCCAGCAGCCACAGCGGGAGCTCCTACAATGAGCAGTTCTTC

d_gene: TRBD1
j_gene: TRBJ1-3
v_gene: TRBV7-8
abundance: few
CDR3aa: CASSLVGQGKFFSGNTIYF
CDR3nt: TGTGCCAGCAGCTTAGTAGGACAGGGCAAATTCTTCTCTGGAAACACCATATATTTT

d_gene: TRBD1
j_gene: TRBJ1-2
v_gene: TRBV7-2
abundance: NA
CDR3aa: CASSLVNRGGDGYTF
CDR3nt: TGTGCCAGCAGCTTAGTTAACAGGGGTGGCGATGGCTACACCTTC

d_gene: NA
j_gene: TRBJ2-1
v_gene: TRBV28
abundance: NA
CDR3aa: CASSLSTGLEQFF
CDR3nt: TGTGCCAGCAGTTTATCCACAGGGTTAGAGCAGTTCTTC

d_gene: NA
j_gene: TRBJ1-3
v_gene: TRBV6-1
abundance: few
CDR3aa: CASVPQVHSGNTIYF
CDR3nt: TGTGCCAGCGTGCCTCAGGTTCACTCTGGAAACACCATATATTTT